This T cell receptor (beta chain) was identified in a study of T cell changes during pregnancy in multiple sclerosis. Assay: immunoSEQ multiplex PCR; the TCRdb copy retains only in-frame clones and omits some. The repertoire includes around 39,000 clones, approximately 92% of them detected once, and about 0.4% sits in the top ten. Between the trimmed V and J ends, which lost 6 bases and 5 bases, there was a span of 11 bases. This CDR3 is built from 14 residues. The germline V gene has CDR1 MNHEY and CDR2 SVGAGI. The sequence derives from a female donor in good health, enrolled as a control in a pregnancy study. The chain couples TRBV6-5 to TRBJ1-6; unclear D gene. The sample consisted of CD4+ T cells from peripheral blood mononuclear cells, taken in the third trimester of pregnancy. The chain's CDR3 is CASSPGLHNSPLHF. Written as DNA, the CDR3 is TGTGCCAGCAGCCCCGGACTGCATAATTCACCCCTCCACTTT.